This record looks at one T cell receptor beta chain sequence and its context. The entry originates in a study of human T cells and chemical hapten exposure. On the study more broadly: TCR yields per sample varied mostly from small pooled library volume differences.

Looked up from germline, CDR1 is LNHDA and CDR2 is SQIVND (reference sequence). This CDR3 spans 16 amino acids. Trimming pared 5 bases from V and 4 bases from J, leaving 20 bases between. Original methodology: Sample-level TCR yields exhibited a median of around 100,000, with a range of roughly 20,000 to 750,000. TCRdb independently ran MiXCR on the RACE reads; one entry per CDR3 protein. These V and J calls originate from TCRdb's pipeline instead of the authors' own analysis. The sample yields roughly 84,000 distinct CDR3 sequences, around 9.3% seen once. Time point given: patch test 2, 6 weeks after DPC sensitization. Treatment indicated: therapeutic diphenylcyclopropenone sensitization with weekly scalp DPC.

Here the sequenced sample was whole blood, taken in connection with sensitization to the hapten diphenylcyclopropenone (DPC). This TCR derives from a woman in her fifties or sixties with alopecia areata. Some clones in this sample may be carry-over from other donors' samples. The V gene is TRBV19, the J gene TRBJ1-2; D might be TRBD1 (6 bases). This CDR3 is CASSPGTDRSTYGYTF. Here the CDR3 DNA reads TGTGCCAGTAGTCCCGGGACGGACAGAAGTACCTATGGCTACACCTTC.